The clone carrying this T cell receptor beta chain was seen once. These data come from a study of cytomegalovirus exposure and HLA in healthy donors. 13 Jbeta primers and 60 Vbeta primers were used for the PCR. Authors' analysis steps: In a later analysis, of 79 million or so unique beta chains, roughly 11 million appeared in at least two donors. Clones were sequenced by immunoSEQ multiplex PCR, and TCRdb holds only the in-frame ones, with some missing. V, J and clone size are taken as reported in that table, and D and trimming were inferred from the DNA itself. The sample shows about 140,000 clones, around four fifths of them seen only once. CDR3 length equals 14 residues. J gave up 6 bases and V 1 base, and 7 bases lay outside the gene matches. Germline CDR1 is SGHRS and CDR2 is YFSETQ.

The specimen was PBMCs. This chain connects TRBV5-1 to TRBJ2-7, with 7 positions matching TRBD2. The receptor was derived from a woman in her thirties or forties in good health and CMV-seronegative. In DNA, the CDR3 is TGCGCCAGCAGCTTGTCATCAGCGGGGCCCGAGCAGTACTTC. It translates to CASSLSSAGPEQYF.